Shown below are 28 T cell receptor beta chains from a single sample sequenced in a study of human T cells and chemical hapten exposure. Time point denoted: patch test 2, 6 weeks after DPC sensitization. The treatment was: therapeutic diphenylcyclopropenone sensitization with weekly scalp DPC. TCRdb analysed the RACE reads with MiXCR anew, one entry per CDR3 protein. The table includes more than 90,000 distinct CDR3 sequences, about an eighth detected once. The material sequenced was whole blood, taken in connection with sensitization to the hapten diphenylcyclopropenone (DPC). Receptors were obtained from a middle-aged woman with alopecia areata. Some clones in this sample may be carry-over from other donors' samples.

This clonotype was seen many times. V usage is TRBV4-3 and J usage is TRBJ2-3; 10 bases line up with TRBD2. V trimming: 0 bases; J trimming: 8 bases; junction bases outside the gene matches: 5. The CDR3 consists of 15 residues. Germline assignment: CDR1 LGHNA and CDR2 YSLEER. CDR3 in amino acids: CASSQEGIAGGTQYF. CDR3 nucleotides: TGCGCCAGCAGCCAAGAAGGGATAGCGGGAGGTACGCAGTATTTT.

This chain uses TRBV6-1 with TRBJ1-3; weak D call: TRBD1 (5 bases). The CDR3 spans 12 residues. With 7 bases removed from V and 9 bases from J, the gap between germline ends came to 13 bases. Germline CDR1 reads MNHNS; CDR2 reads SASEGT. CDR3 bases: TGTGCCAGCATCCTCGTCGGGGGCACCATATATTTT. It encodes CASILVGGTIYF.

J is TRBJ1-1 and V is TRBV4-2, with a weak D call TRBD1 (5 bases). Trimming cost V 1 base and J 11 bases, with 8 bases left between them. The CDR3 totals 11 residues. Germline CDR1 LGHNA, CDR2 YNFKEQ. The DNA of the CDR3 is TGTGCCAGCAGCCAAGGCAACAGGGCTTTCTTT. Amino acid sequence: CASSQGNRAFF.

This clonotype was seen more than once but under ten times. CDR3 sequence (DNA): TGCAGCGCTACGGGACTAGGGCACTACGAGCAGTACTTC. Its translation is CSATGLGHYEQYF. The chain links TRBV29-1 to TRBJ2-7; 8 bases map to TRBD2. CDR1 and CDR2 from the germline V gene are SQVTM and ANQGSEA. Trimming cost V 7 bases and J 3 bases; bases outside gene matches: 8. The CDR3 sequence is 13 residues long.

This clonotype has at least ten counts. V gene TRBV6-5 combines with J gene TRBJ1-4, with a weak D call TRBD1 (6 bases). The V gene's germline CDR1 is MNHEY and CDR2 SVGAGI. V was cut by 6 bases and J by 2 bases, with 7 bases left in between. The length of the CDR3 is 13 residues. The CDR3 DNA sequence: TGTGCCAGCAGGGACAGCACTAATGAAAAACTGTTTTTT. Translated, it gives CASRDSTNEKLFF.

The table lists this clonotype with many counts. The chain recombines TRBV29-1 with TRBJ1-1; a possible D gene is TRBD1 (6 bases). V shed 3 bases and J shed 1 base, with 15 bases lying between them. The CDR3 contains 15 residues. Germline V gives CDR1 SQVTM, CDR2 ANQGSEA. CDR3 residues: CSVDLGGAGNTEAFF. The CDR3 nucleotides are TGCAGCGTTGACTTAGGGGGGGCAGGGAACACTGAAGCTTTCTTT.

In this sample, this clonotype turned up many times. The V call is TRBV5-5, the J call TRBJ2-7, with 8 nucleotides matching TRBD2. Germline V CDR1 and CDR2: SGHKS, YYEKEE (reference sequence). CDR3 size: 15 residues. The V gene end was trimmed by 4 bases and the J gene end by 2 bases; junction bases not matched to a gene: 8. CDR3 DNA: TGTGCCAGCAGCCCGGGGGGGACGGACCCCTACGAGCAGTACTTC. This gives the protein CASSPGGTDPYEQYF.

This clonotype was counted between two and nine times. The chain joins TRBV4-3 to TRBJ2-1; TRBD2 agrees at 9 bases. Germline values: CDR1 LGHNA, CDR2 YSLEER. The CDR3 runs 16 residues. J lost 9 bases, V lost 1 base, and 10 bases had no gene match. The CDR3 bases are TGCGCCAGCAGCCAAGGACGGGCGGGGGGGACCCGTGAGCAGTTCTTC. Translated: CASSQGRAGGTREQFF.

This clonotype came up a few times. Germline is not matched at one junction end, which may reflect a read error. The V gene is TRBV6-2 or TRBV6-3, the J gene TRBJ2-1, with a tentative D call TRBD2 (6 bases). CDR1 is MNHEY and CDR2 is SVGEGT in the germline V gene. The CDR3 runs to 13 residues. CDR3 sequence (DNA): TGTGCCAGCAGAGTGGGACTGTACAATGAACAGTTCTTC. Translating gives CASRVGLYNEQFF.

The sample holds many counts of this clonotype. The V and J genes are TRBV19 and TRBJ1-5, with D hard to call. From germline, CDR1 is LNHDA and CDR2 SQIVND (reference sequence). Trimming shortened V by 5 bases and J by 6 bases, and 8 bases separated the two germline ends. The CDR3 totals 12 residues. The CDR3 region is CASSLQVQPQHF. The DNA of the CDR3 is TGTGCCAGTAGTCTCCAGGTTCAGCCCCAGCATTTT.

This clonotype showed up many times. The chain links TRBV12-3 or TRBV12-4 to TRBJ2-1, with D unclear. V lost 7 bases, J lost 5 bases, and 15 bases lay in between. There are 14 residues in the CDR3. Written as DNA, the CDR3 is TGTGCCAGCATCAATCGCCCGCAGCACAATGAGCAGTTCTTC. Amino acid sequence: CASINRPQHNEQFF.

Many counts were recorded for this clonotype. The chain couples TRBV9 to TRBJ1-1, with a weak D call TRBD1 (5 bases). Germline assignment: CDR1 SGDLS and CDR2 YYNGEE. CDR3 length: 15 residues. Trimming cost V 0 bases and J 4 bases, with 13 bases left between them. The CDR3 protein is CASSVVGLPFTEAFF. CDR3 nucleotide sequence: TGTGCCAGCAGCGTAGTGGGACTGCCTTTCACTGAAGCTTTCTTT.

This clonotype was detected only a few times. The chain carries TRBV6-2 or TRBV6-3 and TRBJ2-3; unclear D gene. The CDR3 is 11 residues long. The germline CDR1 and CDR2 sequences are MNHEY and SVGEGT. Deletions cut 8 bases from V and 5 bases from J, with 8 bases between. CDR3 coding DNA: TGTGCCAGCCAACGAGGAGATACGCAGTATTTT. Translation: CASQRGDTQYF.

This clonotype was seen ten or more times. The chain combines TRBV2 with TRBJ1-5; D remains unclear. Trimming cost V 3 bases and J 4 bases, with 10 bases left between them. The germline gives CDR1 SNHLY, CDR2 FYNNEI. CDR3 length: 14 amino acids. CDR3 loop: CASSDWSSNQPQHF. The DNA of the CDR3 is TGTGCCAGCAGTGACTGGTCCTCTAATCAGCCCCAGCATTTT. The variable domain in full, completed from reference TRBV2 and TRBJ1-5, reads EPEVTQTPSHQVTQMGQEVILRCVPISNHLYFYWYRQILGQKVEFLVSFYNNEISEKSEIFDDQFSVERPDGSNFTLKIRSTKLEDSAMYFCASSDWSSNQPQHFGDGTRLSIL.

This clonotype has ten or more counts. The chain combines TRBV24-1 with TRBJ2-3; D could derive from TRBD1 or TRBD2 (5 bases each). CDR3 length: 13 residues. Germline assignment: CDR1 KGHDR and CDR2 SFDVKD. The V end was cut by 3 bases, the J end by 6 bases, with 9 bases between. The CDR3 nucleotides read TGTGCCACCAGTGATCCGGGGCCTGATACGCAGTATTTT. The encoded protein is CATSDPGPDTQYF.

CDR3 sequence (DNA): TGCAGTGCTAGGCCAGGGGGGTACGAGCAGTACTTC. It yields the protein CSARPGGYEQYF. The gene calls are TRBV20-1 and TRBJ2-7; TRBD1 might be the D (7 bases). The germline V gene encodes CDR1 DFQATT and CDR2 SNEGSKA (reference sequence). The CDR3 has 12 residues. The V end lost 3 bases, the J end lost 4 bases, and 10 bases lay between the germline ends.

This sequence joins TRBV9 and TRBJ1-1; TRBD1 might be the D (5 bases). Deletions cut 0 bases from V and 5 bases from J, with 11 bases between. CDR1 SGDLS and CDR2 YYNGEE come from the germline V gene. This CDR3 comprises 14 residues. As DNA, the CDR3 is TGTGCCAGCAGCGTAGGGGGGAGTCGGACTGAAGCTTTCTTT. It codes for CASSVGGSRTEAFF.

A few counts support this clonotype. The chain carries TRBV7-2 and TRBJ2-3; no definite D call. CDR1 and CDR2 (germline): SGHTA, FQGNSA. Trimming stripped 2 bases from V and 2 bases from J, with 11 bases between. The CDR3 spans 15 residues. The CDR3 sequence is CASSLSGANTDTQYF. CDR3 coding DNA: TGTGCCAGCAGCTTAAGTGGCGCTAACACAGATACGCAGTATTTT.

Only a few counts were recorded for this clonotype. The CDR3 region is CASSSRGTGELFF. The DNA of the CDR3 is TGTGCCAGCAGTTCTAGGGGAACCGGGGAGCTGTTTTTT. The V and J genes are TRBV12-3 or TRBV12-4 and TRBJ2-2, with D tentatively TRBD1 (5 bases). The CDR3 loop spans 13 amino acids. Deletions cut 4 bases from V and 5 bases from J, with 8 bases between.

This clonotype has only a few counts. The DNA of the CDR3 is TGTGCCAGCAGTCCGTCCGACAGGTTCTTGCACATTCAGTACTTC. It translates to CASSPSDRFLHIQYF. The chain couples TRBV27 to TRBJ2-4; D may be TRBD1 (6 bases). The CDR3 has 15 amino acids. The V gene lost 5 bases and the J gene lost 8 bases, with 19 bases spanning the gap. Germline-derived CDR1 and CDR2 are MNHEY and SMNVEV (reference sequence).

This clonotype was found many times. The chain couples TRBV20-1 to TRBJ1-5; D is ambiguous. The CDR3 has 15 amino acids. V dropped 0 bases and J dropped 1 base, with 10 bases sitting between them. Germline V gene data show CDR1 as DFQATT and CDR2 as SNEGSKA (reference sequence). CDR3: CSARDLWVSNQPQHF. Written as DNA, the CDR3 is TGCAGTGCTAGAGATCTATGGGTGAGCAATCAGCCCCAGCATTTT.

This clonotype was observed at least ten times. The chain couples TRBV7-9 to TRBJ2-7, with 7 bases identical to TRBD1. The CDR3 runs to 14 residues. CDR1 is SEHNR and CDR2 is FQNEAQ in the germline V gene (reference sequence). Trimming cost V 1 base and J 2 bases; bases outside gene matches: 2. CDR3 in DNA: TGTGCCAGCAGCTTAGTGGGACAGACCTACGAGCAGTACTTC. Its protein product is CASSLVGQTYEQYF.

The chain combines TRBV30 with TRBJ2-1, with 10 bases aligning to TRBD2. This CDR3 is built from 15 residues. Trimming took 3 bases from V and 4 from J; bases not matched to a gene: 6. The V gene's germline CDR1 is GTSNPN and CDR2 SVGIG (reference sequence). The CDR3 spells CAWRKSGGVYNEQFF. In DNA form, the CDR3 reads TGTGCCTGGAGAAAGAGCGGGGGGGTATACAATGAGCAGTTCTTC.

This clonotype was detected ten times or more. The rearrangement links TRBV6-1 to TRBJ2-5; possible D gene TRBD2, 5 bases. Trimming pared 3 bases from V and 5 bases from J, leaving 22 bases between. Germline V CDR1 and CDR2: MNHNS, SASEGT. This CDR3 is 17 amino acids long. CDR3 sequence reads: CASSERLGAVADETQYF. DNA for the CDR3: TGTGCCAGCAGTGAGCGCCTGGGAGCGGTGGCCGATGAGACCCAGTACTTC.

This clonotype was counted many times. This chain uses TRBV11-2 with TRBJ2-3; 8 bases map to TRBD2. This CDR3 contains 17 residues. Germline trimming cut 5 bases from V and 1 base from J; bases unmatched to any gene: 11. CDR1 SGHAT and CDR2 FQNNGV come from the germline V gene. The CDR3, as DNA: TGTGCCAGCAGCCCCGGTGTGGGACTAGGGGGCACAGATACGCAGTATTTT. Its translation: CASSPGVGLGGTDTQYF.

This clonotype occurred a few times. The chain combines TRBV7-9 with TRBJ1-2; D is possibly TRBD1 (5 bases). Germline CDR1 and CDR2: SEHNR and FQNEAQ (reference sequence). CDR3 length: 15 residues. The ends were cut back, 2 bases at V and 8 bases at J, with 18 bases in the middle. The CDR3 DNA follows: TGTGCCAGCAGCTTAAGCGGTAGAGGGGAGTACGGCTACACCTTC. It translates to CASSLSGRGEYGYTF.

The rearrangement links TRBV30 to TRBJ2-3, with D possibly matching TRBD1 (6 bases). The CDR3 is 15 residues long. V was shortened by 0 bases and J by 4 bases, with 14 bases between the two germline ends. Germline-derived CDR1 and CDR2 are GTSNPN and SVGIG (reference sequence). CDR3 in amino acids: CAWSVGVGAADTQYF. CDR3 DNA: TGTGCCTGGAGTGTTGGGGTGGGGGCAGCAGATACGCAGTATTTT.

This clonotype came up many times. The chain couples TRBV12-3 or TRBV12-4 to TRBJ2-1; 7 positions match TRBD1. The V segment lost 4 bases and the J segment 9 bases; nucleotides outside the gene matches: 9. This CDR3 is built from 14 residues. The CDR3 here is CASSSRWGTAEQFF. In DNA form, the CDR3 reads TGTGCCAGCAGTTCCCGCTGGGGGACAGCTGAGCAGTTCTTC.